Listed below are T cell receptor beta chains from one sample, sequenced in a study of CD4 T cells in relation to SARS-CoV-2 and coronaviruses. Repertoires were generated with immunoSEQ multiplex PCR, while TCRdb's copy carries only in-frame clones and drops some. The sample consists of under 65,000 clones, about nine tenths of them appearing once. The sample taken for sequencing was memory CD4+ T cells from PBMCs. These receptors were obtained from a human donor in good health. The CDR3 runs from the conserved cysteine through the conserved F or W. Fields, in order: J gene, clone size, D gene, V gene, CDR3 protein, CDR3 DNA. A D gene is named only where the DNA matches it firmly. Rows give clone size only sometimes, using once, few, many, or a class for an expanded clone.

j_gene: TRBJ1-6
abundance: NA
d_gene: NA
v_gene: TRBV5-1
CDR3aa: CASSQSGLAGSASPLHF
CDR3nt: TGCGCCAGCAGCCAGTCCGGGCTGGCAGGGTCTGCCTCACCCCTCCACTTT

j_gene: TRBJ2-5
abundance: NA
d_gene: NA
v_gene: TRBV24-1
CDR3aa: CATSDPEGATQETQYF
CDR3nt: TGTGCCACCAGTGACCCGGAGGGGGCGACTCAAGAGACCCAGTACTTC

j_gene: TRBJ2-5
abundance: NA
d_gene: NA
v_gene: TRBV19
CDR3aa: CASSMGGHQETQYF
CDR3nt: TGTGCCAGTAGTATGGGAGGACACCAAGAGACCCAGTACTTC

j_gene: TRBJ1-1
abundance: once
d_gene: NA
v_gene: TRBV30
CDR3aa: CAWSGAGRNTEAFF
CDR3nt: TGTGCCTGGAGCGGGGCGGGTCGGAACACTGAAGCTTTCTTT

j_gene: TRBJ2-3
abundance: NA
d_gene: NA
v_gene: TRBV10-3
CDR3aa: CAISEPGQGTDTQYF
CDR3nt: TGTGCCATCAGTGAACCAGGGCAGGGCACAGATACGCAGTATTTT

j_gene: TRBJ2-1
abundance: NA
d_gene: NA
v_gene: TRBV11-2
CDR3aa: CASSLVAYNEQFF
CDR3nt: TGTGCCAGCAGCTTGGTGGCTTACAATGAGCAGTTCTTC

j_gene: TRBJ1-5
abundance: NA
d_gene: NA
v_gene: TRBV9
CDR3aa: CASSVDGSNQPQHF
CDR3nt: TGTGCCAGCAGCGTGGACGGTAGCAATCAGCCCCAGCATTTT

j_gene: TRBJ1-6
abundance: NA
d_gene: NA
v_gene: TRBV28
CDR3aa: CASSGFGGNSPLHF
CDR3nt: TGTGCCAGCAGTGGCTTCGGGGGTAATTCACCCCTCCACTTT

j_gene: TRBJ2-1
abundance: few
d_gene: TRBD2
v_gene: TRBV7-2
CDR3aa: CASSLVAGVGGNEQFF
CDR3nt: TGTGCCAGCAGCTTAGTAGCGGGAGTAGGGGGCAATGAGCAGTTCTTC

j_gene: TRBJ2-7
abundance: NA
d_gene: NA
v_gene: TRBV28
CDR3aa: CASSFINGQRVQYF
CDR3nt: TGTGCCAGCAGTTTTATTAACGGGCAGCGGGTGCAGTACTTC

j_gene: TRBJ1-3
abundance: NA
d_gene: TRBD1
v_gene: TRBV28
CDR3aa: CASSATGGGGNTIYF
CDR3nt: TGTGCCAGCAGTGCGACAGGGGGAGGTGGAAACACCATATATTTT

j_gene: TRBJ1-2
abundance: once
d_gene: TRBD1
v_gene: TRBV18
CDR3aa: CASSPDRGTGSYGYTF
CDR3nt: TGTGCCAGCTCACCGGACCGCGGGACAGGTTCCTATGGCTACACCTTC

j_gene: TRBJ2-2
abundance: NA
d_gene: NA
v_gene: TRBV6-2/TRBV6-3
CDR3aa: CASSYWESGELFF
CDR3nt: TGTGCCAGCAGTTACTGGGAATCCGGGGAGCTGTTTTTT

j_gene: TRBJ2-1
abundance: NA
d_gene: NA
v_gene: TRBV20-1
CDR3aa: CSASRAGFFF
CDR3nt: TGCAGTGCTAGCAGGGCGGGATTCTTCTTC

j_gene: TRBJ2-3
abundance: few
d_gene: TRBD2
v_gene: TRBV4-2
CDR3aa: CASSQEVAGGGTDTQYF
CDR3nt: TGTGCCAGCAGCCAAGAAGTAGCGGGAGGGGGCACAGATACGCAGTATTTT

j_gene: TRBJ2-1
abundance: NA
d_gene: NA
v_gene: TRBV18
CDR3aa: CASSPTLAKTGGNEQFF
CDR3nt: TGTGCCAGCTCACCGACTCTAGCGAAGACTGGGGGAAATGAGCAGTTCTTC

j_gene: TRBJ2-5
abundance: NA
d_gene: TRBD1
v_gene: TRBV3-1/TRBV3-2
CDR3aa: CASSYLGQGRETQYF
CDR3nt: TGTGCCAGCAGCTATCTCGGACAGGGACGGGAGACCCAGTACTTC

j_gene: TRBJ2-1
abundance: NA
d_gene: NA
v_gene: TRBV14
CDR3aa: CASSLDPRNEQFF
CDR3nt: TGTGCCAGCAGCCTCGACCCCCGCAATGAGCAGTTCTTC

j_gene: TRBJ1-1
abundance: NA
d_gene: NA
v_gene: TRBV7-8
CDR3aa: CASSKETNTEAFF
CDR3nt: TGTGCCAGCAGCAAGGAAACGAACACTGAAGCTTTCTTT

j_gene: TRBJ2-7
abundance: NA
d_gene: NA
v_gene: TRBV5-1
CDR3aa: CASSREYYEQYF
CDR3nt: TGCGCCAGCAGTCGGGAGTACTACGAGCAGTACTTC

j_gene: TRBJ2-7
abundance: few
d_gene: NA
v_gene: TRBV28
CDR3aa: CASSSNRREQYF
CDR3nt: TGTGCCAGCAGTTCAAACAGGAGGGAGCAGTACTTC

j_gene: TRBJ2-2
abundance: NA
d_gene: NA
v_gene: TRBV3-1/TRBV3-2
CDR3aa: CASSQVQSSQGELFF
CDR3nt: TGTGCCAGCAGCCAAGTACAGTCCTCTCAAGGGGAGCTGTTTTTT

j_gene: TRBJ2-7
abundance: NA
d_gene: NA
v_gene: TRBV7-9
CDR3aa: CASSRGLNYEQYF
CDR3nt: TGTGCCAGCAGCAGGGGCCTTAACTACGAGCAGTACTTC

j_gene: TRBJ2-7
abundance: NA
d_gene: NA
v_gene: TRBV29-1
CDR3aa: CSVAINLGGEQYF
CDR3nt: TGCAGCGTTGCTATCAACTTGGGGGGCGAGCAGTACTTC

j_gene: TRBJ2-2
abundance: NA
d_gene: TRBD1
v_gene: TRBV23-1
CDR3aa: CASSPEAPRTGVWTGELFF
CDR3nt: TGCGCCAGCAGTCCAGAGGCCCCCCGGACAGGGGTTTGGACCGGGGAGCTGTTTTTT

j_gene: TRBJ2-7
abundance: few
d_gene: TRBD1
v_gene: TRBV10-2
CDR3aa: CASRLRQGPYEQYF
CDR3nt: TGCGCCAGCAGGCTCAGACAGGGGCCCTACGAGCAGTACTTC

j_gene: TRBJ2-1
abundance: NA
d_gene: NA
v_gene: TRBV7-9
CDR3aa: CASSLGPTNGQFF
CDR3nt: TGTGCCAGCAGCTTAGGGCCCACGAACGGGCAGTTCTTC

j_gene: TRBJ2-7
abundance: NA
d_gene: NA
v_gene: TRBV5-6
CDR3aa: CASSLSSSAGFSYEQYF
CDR3nt: TGTGCCAGCAGCTTGAGTTCGAGTGCAGGCTTCTCCTACGAGCAGTACTTC

j_gene: TRBJ1-4
abundance: NA
d_gene: TRBD1
v_gene: TRBV2
CDR3aa: CASRAGGASNEKLFF
CDR3nt: TGTGCCAGCAGGGCAGGGGGCGCATCTAATGAAAAACTGTTTTTT

j_gene: TRBJ2-2
abundance: NA
d_gene: TRBD2
v_gene: TRBV19
CDR3aa: CASSIVTSGSGELFF
CDR3nt: TGTGCCAGTAGTATAGTTACTAGCGGAAGCGGGGAGCTGTTTTTT

j_gene: TRBJ2-7
abundance: NA
d_gene: NA
v_gene: TRBV4-1
CDR3aa: CASSLAEGASYEQYF
CDR3nt: TGCGCCAGCAGCCTCGCGGAGGGGGCCTCCTACGAGCAGTACTTC

j_gene: TRBJ2-1
abundance: NA
d_gene: NA
v_gene: TRBV4-1
CDR3aa: CASSQDAGSSYNEQFF
CDR3nt: TGCGCCAGCAGCCAAGATGCCGGCAGCTCCTACAATGAGCAGTTCTTC

j_gene: TRBJ2-7
abundance: NA
d_gene: TRBD1
v_gene: TRBV28
CDR3aa: CASSATGGTGQTEQYF
CDR3nt: TGTGCCAGCAGTGCGACCGGGGGGACAGGGCAGACGGAGCAGTACTTC

j_gene: TRBJ1-2
abundance: NA
d_gene: NA
v_gene: TRBV6-5
CDR3aa: CASSYGGEGLGYTF
CDR3nt: TGTGCCAGCAGTTACGGCGGGGAAGGTCTCGGCTACACCTTC

j_gene: TRBJ2-5
abundance: few
d_gene: TRBD2
v_gene: TRBV7-6
CDR3aa: CASSLGGLAGGTKTQYF
CDR3nt: TGTGCCAGCAGCTTAGGAGGACTAGCGGGAGGAACAAAGACCCAGTACTTC

j_gene: TRBJ2-7
abundance: NA
d_gene: NA
v_gene: TRBV3-1/TRBV3-2
CDR3aa: CASSPGAVQYF
CDR3nt: TGTGCCAGCAGCCCCGGGGCCGTGCAGTACTTC

j_gene: TRBJ1-5
abundance: NA
d_gene: TRBD1
v_gene: TRBV6-1
CDR3aa: CASSEVGTAAGQPQHF
CDR3nt: TGTGCCAGCAGTGAAGTAGGGACAGCCGCCGGACAGCCCCAGCATTTT

j_gene: TRBJ2-7
abundance: NA
d_gene: TRBD1
v_gene: TRBV24-1
CDR3aa: CATSDSGGSYEQYF
CDR3nt: TGTGCCACCAGTGATTCAGGGGGCTCCTACGAGCAGTACTTC

j_gene: TRBJ2-5
abundance: once
d_gene: TRBD1
v_gene: TRBV10-1
CDR3aa: CASSSTDRGRETQYF
CDR3nt: TGCGCCAGCAGTTCCACGGACAGGGGACGCGAGACCCAGTACTTC

j_gene: TRBJ1-2
abundance: NA
d_gene: NA
v_gene: TRBV27
CDR3aa: CASSLAANYGYTF
CDR3nt: TGTGCCAGCAGTTTGGCAGCTAACTATGGCTACACCTTC

j_gene: TRBJ1-1
abundance: NA
d_gene: NA
v_gene: TRBV12-3/TRBV12-4
CDR3aa: CASTSDTEAFF
CDR3nt: TGTGCCAGCACCAGCGACACTGAAGCTTTCTTT

j_gene: TRBJ2-1
abundance: NA
d_gene: TRBD2
v_gene: TRBV5-8
CDR3aa: CASSPGTSVHNEQFF
CDR3nt: TGTGCCAGCAGTCCCGGGACTAGCGTCCACAATGAGCAGTTCTTC

j_gene: TRBJ2-7
abundance: once
d_gene: NA
v_gene: TRBV5-1
CDR3aa: CASSLAGFQNEQYF
CDR3nt: TGCGCCAGCAGCTTGGCAGGGTTCCAAAACGAGCAGTACTTC

j_gene: TRBJ2-3
abundance: NA
d_gene: TRBD2
v_gene: TRBV4-1
CDR3aa: CASTPRGGGENTDTQYF
CDR3nt: TGCGCCAGCACCCCCCGGGGTGGGGGGGAAAACACAGATACGCAGTATTTT

j_gene: TRBJ1-4
abundance: NA
d_gene: NA
v_gene: TRBV28
CDR3aa: CASSSPTGGNEKLFF
CDR3nt: TGTGCCAGCAGTTCCCCGACGGGTGGTAATGAAAAACTGTTTTTT

j_gene: TRBJ2-7
abundance: NA
d_gene: TRBD1
v_gene: TRBV28
CDR3aa: CASGGTGEGEQYF
CDR3nt: TGTGCCAGTGGGGGGACAGGGGAGGGCGAGCAGTACTTC

j_gene: TRBJ2-2
abundance: NA
d_gene: NA
v_gene: TRBV11-3
CDR3aa: CASSLDHRDTGELFF
CDR3nt: TGTGCCAGCAGCTTAGACCACAGGGACACCGGGGAGCTGTTTTTT

j_gene: TRBJ2-3
abundance: NA
d_gene: TRBD1
v_gene: TRBV10-1
CDR3aa: CASSPLPGRGRTDTQYF
CDR3nt: TGCGCCAGCAGCCCCCTTCCTGGCAGGGGGCGAACAGATACGCAGTATTTT

j_gene: TRBJ1-5
abundance: NA
d_gene: TRBD1
v_gene: TRBV10-3
CDR3aa: CAISDGGTGDQPQHF
CDR3nt: TGTGCCATCAGTGATGGCGGGACAGGGGACCAGCCCCAGCATTTT

j_gene: TRBJ1-1
abundance: NA
d_gene: NA
v_gene: TRBV5-4
CDR3aa: CASSLFGVVNTEAFF
CDR3nt: TGTGCCAGCAGCTTGTTTGGGGTGGTGAACACTGAAGCTTTCTTT

j_gene: TRBJ1-4
abundance: NA
d_gene: TRBD1
v_gene: TRBV19
CDR3aa: CASSTMGQRNEKLFF
CDR3nt: TGTGCCAGTAGCACCATGGGACAGCGAAATGAAAAACTGTTTTTT

j_gene: TRBJ2-7
abundance: NA
d_gene: NA
v_gene: TRBV4-2
CDR3aa: CASSQDKGASSSYEQYF
CDR3nt: TGTGCCAGCAGCCAAGATAAGGGAGCTAGCAGCTCCTACGAGCAGTACTTC

j_gene: TRBJ2-1
abundance: NA
d_gene: NA
v_gene: TRBV11-2
CDR3aa: CASSPRPDDEQFF
CDR3nt: TGTGCCAGCAGCCCCCGACCCGACGATGAGCAGTTCTTC

j_gene: TRBJ2-1
abundance: NA
d_gene: NA
v_gene: TRBV7-7
CDR3aa: CASSLGPLREQFF
CDR3nt: TGTGCCAGCAGCTTAGGTCCGCTCAGGGAGCAGTTCTTC

j_gene: TRBJ2-2
abundance: NA
d_gene: NA
v_gene: TRBV7-9
CDR3aa: CASRRGVGGELFF
CDR3nt: TGTGCCAGCAGACGCGGGGTGGGAGGGGAGCTGTTTTTT

j_gene: TRBJ2-1
abundance: NA
d_gene: TRBD2
v_gene: TRBV9
CDR3aa: CASSYGGLAGVPHDNEQFF
CDR3nt: TGTGCCAGCAGCTACGGGGGGCTAGCGGGAGTCCCACACGACAATGAGCAGTTCTTC

j_gene: TRBJ2-5
abundance: NA
d_gene: TRBD2
v_gene: TRBV7-9
CDR3aa: CASSFGTRQETQYF
CDR3nt: TGTGCCAGCAGCTTTGGGACTAGACAAGAGACCCAGTACTTC

j_gene: TRBJ2-6
abundance: NA
d_gene: TRBD1
v_gene: TRBV7-6
CDR3aa: CASSPRQGAAGGANVLTF
CDR3nt: TGTGCCAGCAGCCCTAGACAGGGGGCCGCTGGTGGGGCCAACGTCCTGACTTTC

j_gene: TRBJ2-3
abundance: NA
d_gene: NA
v_gene: TRBV6-5
CDR3aa: CASSSLDTSTDTQYF
CDR3nt: TGTGCCAGCAGCTCTCTGGACACCTCCACAGATACGCAGTATTTT